This T cell receptor (beta chain) was observed in a study of cytomegalovirus exposure and HLA in healthy donors. Germline V gene sequence: CDR1 GTSNPN, CDR2 SVGIG (reference sequence). CDR3 length: 14 amino acids. V was pared by 4 bases and J by 0 bases, with 3 bases of the junction left unmatched. In the PCR, 60 Vbeta and 13 Jbeta primers were used. Libraries were prepared by immunoSEQ multiplex PCR; TCRdb keeps only in-frame clonotypes and omits some of them. The data hold over 150,000 clones, with approximately 80% observed a single time. What was sequenced was PBMCs. The clonotype was recovered from a man between 45 and 60 years old in good health and CMV-seropositive. The V and J genes are TRBV30 and TRBJ1-2; 9 bases map to TRBD1. The CDR3 sequence: CAWTWTGANYGYTF. CDR3 nucleotide sequence: TGTGCCTGGACCTGGACAGGGGCTAACTATGGCTACACCTTC.